Described below is a single TCR beta chain sequence and its context. Stated treatment: preoperative locoregional IRX-2 cytokine immunotherapy. Samples came from a phase Ib trial of preoperative locoregional IRX-2 cytokine immunotherapy. The CDR3 extends over 15 amino acids. Germline V gene sequence: CDR1 SGHNT, CDR2 YENEEA. With 5 bases removed from V and 1 base from J, the gap between germline ends came to 11 bases. This record comes from a study of preoperative IRX-2 immunotherapy in early breast cancer. Profiling relied on immunoSEQ multiplex PCR, and the TCRdb table lists in-frame clones only, not all of them. The table has over 9,500 clones, roughly 80% seen once; the top ten hold about 6%.

The source of this sequence is a human donor with breast cancer. Material: lymph node tissue, obtained before IRX-2 immunotherapy. J is TRBJ2-2 and V is TRBV11-3; D might be TRBD1 (6 bases). The CDR3 sequence: CASSAGTLNTGELFF. CDR3 sequence (DNA): TGTGCCAGCAGCGCCGGGACATTGAACACCGGGGAGCTGTTTTTT.